The clone carrying this TCR beta chain was counted many times. Its target is not known. The authors built TCR beta libraries using iRepertoire HTBI primers and Arm-PCR of CDR3 regions. From the multiplex PCR reads, TCRdb called clonotypes with MiXCR, one entry per CDR3 protein. The sample includes 530,000 or so distinct CDR3 sequences, roughly 13% of them seen just once. The data stem from a study of regulatory T cells in long-lasting Graves disease. Germline CDR1 and CDR2: MNHNS and SASEGT. The CDR3 has 14 residues. V gave up 11 bases and J gave up 4 bases; unmatched junction bases: 11. Study-wide results and caveats: Among persistent patients, a larger number of public clonotypes were shared (2,741) than among newly diagnosed patients (roughly 970).

The time point: newly diagnosed GD, antithyroid drugs for less than 3 months. PBMCs were the source of the RNA used for TCR sequencing. This same sample was also taken into another study, of T cells in Graves' hyperthyroidism and ophthalmopathy. That work adds: A lack of ophthalmopathy progression within 18 months defined stable Graves' hyperthyroidism.

This chain links TRBV6-1 with TRBJ2-3, with TRBD2 matching 8 bases. This material consisted of peripheral blood mononuclear cells (PBMCs), taken at new diagnosis, from a patient treated with antithyroid drugs. This TCR came from a man aged 25-45 years with Graves disease. The DNA of the CDR3 is TGTGCCGGCTCGGGGAGCGGGAGCCCAGATACGCAGTATTTT. As protein: CAGSGSGSPDTQYF.